This TCR beta chain was sequenced in a study of control samples from healthy donors and cancer patients. This CDR3 spans 13 amino acids. The V and J ends lost 2 bases and 6 bases respectively, with 11 bases between them. CDR1 and CDR2 from the germline V gene are SGHRS and YFSETQ. Some clones are missing from TCRdb's copy, which holds only in-frame ones; the method was immunoSEQ multiplex PCR. The sample yields 150,000 to 200,000 clones, 90% to 95% seen once. This sequence was found in a man under 40 in good health. Sample: blood. The V and J genes are TRBV5-1 and TRBJ1-2; D possibly corresponds to TRBD1 (5 bases). This chain's CDR3 is CASSFQGGDGYTF. The DNA of the CDR3 is TGCGCCAGCAGCTTTCAGGGAGGGGATGGCTACACCTTC. Together with reference TRBV5-1 and TRBJ1-2, the CDR3 gives the full variable domain: KAGVTQTPRYLIKTRGQQVTLSCSPISGHRSVSWYQQTPGQGLQFLFEYFSETQRNKGNFPGRFSGRQFSNSRSEMNVSTLELGDSALYLCASSFQGGDGYTFGSGTRLTVV.